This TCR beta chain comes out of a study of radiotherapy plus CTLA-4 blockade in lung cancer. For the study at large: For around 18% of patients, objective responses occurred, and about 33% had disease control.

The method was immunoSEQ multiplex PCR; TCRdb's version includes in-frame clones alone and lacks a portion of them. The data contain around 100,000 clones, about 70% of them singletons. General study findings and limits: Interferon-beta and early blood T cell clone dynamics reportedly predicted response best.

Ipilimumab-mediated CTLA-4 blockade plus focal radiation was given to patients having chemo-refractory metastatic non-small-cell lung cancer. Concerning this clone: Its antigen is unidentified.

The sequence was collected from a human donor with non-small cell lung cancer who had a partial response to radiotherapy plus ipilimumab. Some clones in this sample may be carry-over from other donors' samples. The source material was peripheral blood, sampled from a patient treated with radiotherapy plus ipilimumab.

The CDR3 coding sequence is TGTGCCAGCAGCTTGGGCCATGGAGATACGCAGTATTTT. It codes for CASSLGHGDTQYF. The chain carries TRBV7-2 and TRBJ2-3; no clear D gene. V lost 3 bases, J lost 5 bases, and 9 bases lay in between. Germline assignment: CDR1 SGHTA and CDR2 FQGNSA. CDR3 length equals 13 residues.